Listed below are T cell receptor beta chains from one sample, sequenced in a study of T-cell memory formation after mild COVID-19. TCRdb reprocessed the 5' RACE reads via MiXCR and lists one record per CDR3 protein. The sample lists 470,000 or so distinct CDR3 sequences; about 19% were seen once. Material: PBMCs or a T cell subset sorted from them (not recorded which). The receptor source for this set is an adult woman who had mild COVID-19 (a few samples of this study predate the infection). Cell type and time point are not known. CDR3s include the opening cysteine and the closing phenylalanine or tryptophan. D genes are given only for firm matches. Only some rows state a clone size, as once, few, many or a class for expanded clones.

D gene	V gene	clone size	J gene	CDR3 DNA	CDR3 protein
-	TRBV19	many	TRBJ1-6	TGTGCCAGTAGCTCCTATAATTCACCCCTCCACTTT	CASSSYNSPLHF
-	TRBV27	-	TRBJ2-5	TGTGCCAGCAGTTTGAGCCCATCACCCTCTCAGGCGACCCAGTACTTC	CASSLSPSPSQATQYF
TRBD1	TRBV6-5	-	TRBJ1-2	TGTGCCAGCAGTTCGACAGGGATTCGGTATGGCTACACCTTC	CASSSTGIRYGYTF
TRBD2	TRBV5-1	-	TRBJ2-1	TGCGCCAGCAGCTTGACACTAGCGGACTACAATGAGCAGTTCTTC	CASSLTLADYNEQFF
-	TRBV15	-	TRBJ2-7	TGTGCCACCAGCATTGGTGTCGGCTACGAGCAGTACTTC	CATSIGVGYEQYF
TRBD2	TRBV7-6	-	TRBJ2-1	TGTGCCAGCAGTTACTCGCGGGAGGCAAACAATGAGCAGTTCTTC	CASSYSREANNEQFF
TRBD1	TRBV5-1	-	TRBJ2-7	TGCGCCAGCAGCTATCCCGGGACAGGGGAGGTCAAGGACTTC	CASSYPGTGEVKDF
TRBD1	TRBV4-1	-	TRBJ1-1	TGCGCCAGCAGCCCTCCCGGGACAGGGAAGAACACTGAAGCTTTCTTT	CASSPPGTGKNTEAFF
TRBD1	TRBV5-4	-	TRBJ2-7	TGTGCCAGCAGCTTGGAGGGGGCTAGCTCCTACGAGCAGTACTTC	CASSLEGASSYEQYF
-	TRBV20-1	many	TRBJ2-2	TGCAGTGCGCAGGGGGGTTTTGGCACCGGGGAGCTGTTTTTT	CSAQGGFGTGELFF
TRBD2	TRBV12-3/TRBV12-4	-	TRBJ2-3	TGTGCCAGCAGTCCGGGACTAGCGATAGATACGCAGTATTTT	CASSPGLAIDTQYF
-	TRBV4-2	-	TRBJ2-3	TGTGCCAGCAGCCAAGACGGAGGGGTTCGCACAGATACGCAGTATTTT	CASSQDGGVRTDTQYF
-	TRBV7-9	few	TRBJ1-5	TGTGCCAGCAGCTTAGCGGCTGAGGGGGATAGCAATCAGCCCCAGCATTTT	CASSLAAEGDSNQPQHF
-	TRBV10-3	few	TRBJ2-3	TGTGCCATCAGAGCAGACGCAGATACGCAGTATTTT	CAIRADADTQYF
TRBD2	TRBV4-2	many	TRBJ2-1	TGTGCCAGCAGCCCGACTAGCGGGATGGCTGAGCAGTTCTTC	CASSPTSGMAEQFF
-	TRBV10-3	-	TRBJ1-2	TGTGCCATCAGTGAACCGGGACTGAGTAACTATGGCTACACCTTC	CAISEPGLSNYGYTF
-	TRBV2	-	TRBJ1-1	TGTGCCAGCAGCTTCGACCGTGAAGCTTTCTTT	CASSFDREAFF
-	TRBV24-1	-	TRBJ2-1	TGTGCCACCAGTGACTCGCACTACAATGAGCAGTTCTTC	CATSDSHYNEQFF
TRBD2	TRBV9	-	TRBJ2-1	TGTGCCAGCAGCGTAGGCCAGAAGCGGGGCTCCTACAATGAGCAGTTCTTC	CASSVGQKRGSYNEQFF
TRBD2	TRBV4-3	few	TRBJ2-1	TGCGCCAGCAGCCAAGATGGGACTAGCGGTCTCAATGAGCAGTTCTTC	CASSQDGTSGLNEQFF
-	TRBV6-5	few	TRBJ1-1	TGTGCCAGCAGTTACTCGACTAGCGGGAACACTGAAGCTTTCTTT	CASSYSTSGNTEAFF
-	TRBV4-1	-	TRBJ2-3	TGCGCCAGCAGCCAAGTAGTTCGCACAGATACGCAGTATTTT	CASSQVVRTDTQYF
-	TRBV3-1	-	TRBJ2-7	TGTGCCAGCAGCCAGAGGTACTACGAGCAGTACTTC	CASSQRYYEQYF
TRBD1	TRBV7-2	few	TRBJ2-5	TGTGCCAGCAGCTGGGGACAGGGGGCAGCGGAGACCCAGTACTTC	CASSWGQGAAETQYF
-	TRBV29-1	-	TRBJ1-1	TGCAGCGTTGAACAGGGTACCTACACTGAAGCTTTCTTT	CSVEQGTYTEAFF
TRBD1	TRBV20-1	few	TRBJ2-7	TGCAGTGCTAGAGCAACCGGGACAGGGGACTACGAGCAGTACTTC	CSARATGTGDYEQYF
TRBD2	TRBV5-1	-	TRBJ2-5	TGCGCCAGCAGCAACGTCGGGGAGGGGGAGACCCAGTACTTC	CASSNVGEGETQYF
TRBD2	TRBV20-1	few	TRBJ2-7	TGCAGTGCTAGAGGCTCCGGGACTAGCGGGAGGTTTTACGAGCAGTACTTC	CSARGSGTSGRFYEQYF
TRBD1	TRBV12-3/TRBV12-4	-	TRBJ1-1	TGTGCCAGCAGTCCATACCGGGACAGGGCTACTGAAGCTTTCTTT	CASSPYRDRATEAFF
-	TRBV7-6	few	TRBJ2-5	TGTGCCAGCAGCTCAGGGGCCGAAGAGACCCAGTACTTC	CASSSGAEETQYF
-	TRBV3-1	few	TRBJ2-3	TGTGCCAGCAGCCAAGAACAGGGCAGAGATACGCAGTATTTT	CASSQEQGRDTQYF
-	TRBV7-9	-	TRBJ2-3	TGTGCCAGCAGATTCACAAGCACAGATACGCAGTATTTT	CASRFTSTDTQYF
-	TRBV10-3	-	TRBJ1-2	TGTGCCATCAGTGCCAACGGGGGAGCTAACTATGGCTACACCTTC	CAISANGGANYGYTF
TRBD1	TRBV5-1	-	TRBJ2-5	TGCGCCAGCAGCTTTGGGACAGGCCCAGAGACCCAGTACTTC	CASSFGTGPETQYF
TRBD2	TRBV4-2	many	TRBJ2-1	TGTGCCAGCAGCCAGGAGGGGTCTAGCGGGGCCTACAATGAGCAGTTCTTC	CASSQEGSSGAYNEQFF
-	TRBV5-6	few	TRBJ2-7	TGTGCCAGCAGCCGGGGCCCGACGGGCCGCATGGACGAGCAGTACTTC	CASSRGPTGRMDEQYF
TRBD1	TRBV15	-	TRBJ1-5	TGTGCCACCAGCAGAAACCGGGACAGGGGTCAGCCCCAGCATTTT	CATSRNRDRGQPQHF
TRBD2	TRBV5-4	-	TRBJ2-7	TGTGCCAGCAGCCCTGGGGGCGGGAGGGCCCAATACGAGCAGTACTTC	CASSPGGGRAQYEQYF
TRBD1	TRBV27	few	TRBJ2-4	TGTGCCAGCAGTTCCCTCGTCGACAGGGGGAGCAACATTCAGTACTTC	CASSSLVDRGSNIQYF
TRBD1	TRBV6-5	-	TRBJ1-5	TGTGCCAGCAGTGGACACAGGGGGCAACAGCCCCAGCATTTT	CASSGHRGQQPQHF
TRBD2	TRBV7-2	-	TRBJ2-3	TGTGCCAGCAGCTTAGGGGTAGCGGGGTACACAGATACGCAGTATTTT	CASSLGVAGYTDTQYF
-	TRBV30	few	TRBJ2-2	TGTGCCTGGAGTGTACGTCAGATAACGAACACCGGGGAGCTGTTTTTT	CAWSVRQITNTGELFF
-	TRBV27	-	TRBJ2-2	TGTGCCAGCAGTTTAATGAGGGGCCCAACCGGGGAGCTGTTTTTT	CASSLMRGPTGELFF
-	TRBV7-9	-	TRBJ2-5	TGTGCCAGCAGCTTACAAGGGTGGCGAGCGGCCCAAGAGACCCAGTACTTC	CASSLQGWRAAQETQYF
-	TRBV12-3/TRBV12-4	-	TRBJ2-2	TGTGCCTCGGCCGGGGCACCGAACACCGGGGAGCTGTTTTTT	CASAGAPNTGELFF
TRBD1	TRBV27	-	TRBJ1-1	TGTGCCAGCAGGGGGACAGGCGGACAGAACACTGAAGCTTTCTTT	CASRGTGGQNTEAFF
-	TRBV20-1	few	TRBJ2-7	TGCAGTGCCACCGGGACCGCCTCCTACGAGCAGTACTTC	CSATGTASYEQYF
-	TRBV12-3/TRBV12-4	-	TRBJ1-5	TGTGCCAGCAGTTTTGGGCGGATCCAGGTGCCCCAGCATTTT	CASSFGRIQVPQHF
-	TRBV5-1	few	TRBJ2-5	TGCGCCAGCAGCTTGGAAGCAGGGACCAAAGAGACCCAGTACTTC	CASSLEAGTKETQYF
TRBD2	TRBV12-3/TRBV12-4	few	TRBJ2-3	TGTGCCAGCAGTTTTAATTTTCGGCTAGCGGGATCCACAGATACGCAGTATTTT	CASSFNFRLAGSTDTQYF
-	TRBV24-1	-	TRBJ1-2	TGTGCCACCAGTGGCCTTAACGGATCCTATGGCTACACCTTC	CATSGLNGSYGYTF
-	TRBV5-1	many	TRBJ1-1	TGCGCCAGCAGCTTGAGACCGGGTGAAGCTTTCTTT	CASSLRPGEAFF
-	TRBV18	-	TRBJ1-4	TGTGCCAGCTCACCGGGACGGGAAAAACTGTTTTTT	CASSPGREKLFF
-	TRBV7-6	-	TRBJ2-2	TGTGCCAGCAGCCCCGGCCTAGGGGAGCTGTTTTTT	CASSPGLGELFF